The present entry profiles one T cell receptor (beta chain) with its context. TCRdb's table, derived via immunoSEQ multiplex PCR, lists solely in-frame clones and lacks some. This sample has under 40,000 clones, with 65% to 85% found just once. CDR3 length: 16 amino acids. The ends were cut back, 0 bases at V and 5 bases at J, with 17 bases in the middle. Per germline, CDR1 SGDLS and CDR2 YYNGEE. The data belong to a study of OX40 agonist ivuxolimab in advanced cancers. The receptor comes from an adult with an advanced solid tumor such as melanoma, head and neck, liver or kidney cancer. This sample comprised CD4+ or CD8+ T cells sorted from blood, obtained in a trial of the OX40 agonist ivuxolimab. The V call is TRBV9, the J call TRBJ2-5; D may be TRBD1 or TRBD2 (5 bases each). CDR3 protein: CASSVGAIRDGETQYF. In nucleotides, the CDR3 is TGTGCCAGCAGCGTAGGGGCGATTAGGGACGGGGAGACCCAGTACTTC.